This TCR beta chain was recorded in a study of blood T cell repertoires in COVID-19. Looking at the study overall: COVID-19 samples, acute and convalescent, were from the United States, Italy and Spain. T cells, B-cell-depleted T cells, or PBMCs supplied cDNA or gDNA.

This CDR3 spans 12 amino acids. CDR1 is SNHLY, CDR2 FYNNEI, per germline. V gave up 7 bases and J gave up 6 bases, with 12 bases separating them. The authors' processing: Amplification with reference gene primers provided the estimates of nucleated cell counts. The data were produced by immunoSEQ multiplex PCR, yet TCRdb's version contains in-frame clones alone and is incomplete. Clone size and the V and J calls come from that table; the DNA yielded D and trimming. The sample records approximately 91,000 clones, about 80% being singletons. The clonotype comes from a man in his 70s with acute or convalescent COVID-19. The chain carries TRBV2 and TRBJ1-1; a weak D match, TRBD1 (6 bases). Sequencing was performed on peripheral blood. CDR3 residues: CASITGSPEAFF. DNA of the CDR3: TGTGCCAGCATCACAGGGTCCCCTGAAGCTTTCTTT.